This is a list of T cell receptor beta chains from one sample in a study of T cells in Graves' hyperthyroidism and ophthalmopathy. TCRdb analysed the multiplex PCR reads with MiXCR anew, one entry per CDR3 protein. The table includes approximately 590,000 distinct CDR3 sequences, 15% to 17% detected once. What was sequenced was blood. These receptors were obtained from a woman younger than 45 with Graves' hyperthyroidism. Each CDR3 is given with its conserved first and last residue. D genes are given only for firm matches. Clone size is given for some rows only: seen once, a few or many times, or a class if the clone is expanded.

d_gene	abundance	v_gene	j_gene	CDR3aa	CDR3nt
.	many	TRBV28	TRBJ2-1	CASTLLAARAGEDEQFF	TGTGCCAGCACCCTTCTGGCGGCGCGGGCCGGGGAGGATGAGCAGTTCTTC
TRBD1	few	TRBV19	TRBJ2-4	CASRMGQGSIQYF	TGTGCCAGTAGGATGGGACAGGGATCCATTCAGTACTTC
TRBD1	few	TRBV6-1	TRBJ2-7	CASSWTGQGYEQYF	TGTGCCAGCAGTTGGACGGGACAGGGCTACGAGCAGTACTTC
TRBD2	.	TRBV5-1	TRBJ2-1	CASSLTSSGSLDEQFF	TGCGCCAGCAGCCTCACCTCTAGCGGGAGTTTAGATGAGCAGTTCTTC
TRBD1	many	TRBV6-1	TRBJ2-7	CASRTGTGMLEQYF	TGTGCCAGCAGGACCGGGACAGGGATGTTGGAGCAGTACTTC
TRBD2	.	TRBV27	TRBJ2-7	CASSSSAGTSGAEQYF	TGTGCCAGCAGTTCTTCAGCCGGGACTAGCGGGGCTGAGCAGTACTTC
TRBD2	few	TRBV20-1	TRBJ2-3	CSARVGLELPDTQYF	TGCAGTGCTAGAGTGGGACTAGAACTTCCGGATACGCAGTATTTT
TRBD2	many	TRBV12-3/TRBV12-4	TRBJ2-1	CASTRREGANEQFF	TGTGCCAGCACTCGGAGGGAGGGAGCCAATGAGCAGTTCTTC
TRBD1	many	TRBV13	TRBJ2-1	CASSSWTGNEQFF	TGTGCCAGCAGCTCCTGGACAGGCAATGAGCAGTTCTTC
TRBD1	.	TRBV11-3	TRBJ2-5	CASSLGQEETRYF	TGTGCCAGCAGCCTCGGACAGGAAGAGACCCGGTACTTC
TRBD2	few	TRBV5-1	TRBJ2-2	CASSLDSGISYTGELFF	TGCGCCAGCAGCTTAGATAGCGGGATTAGTTACACCGGGGAGCTGTTTTTT
TRBD1	many	TRBV5-1	TRBJ2-7	CASAPGQTLLGQYF	TGCGCCAGCGCCCCGGGACAGACCCTTTTAGGGCAGTACTTC
.	many	TRBV3-1	TRBJ1-3	CASSQGTASGNTIYF	TGTGCCAGCAGCCAAGGGACAGCCTCTGGAAACACCATATATTTT
.	many	TRBV7-2	TRBJ2-7	CASSLVTGSASEQYF	TGTGCCAGCAGCTTAGTTACGGGTAGCGCCTCCGAGCAGTACTTC
.	few	TRBV6-2/TRBV6-3	TRBJ2-7	CASGPVTGSNYEQYF	TGTGCCAGCGGCCCAGTGACAGGCTCGAACTACGAGCAGTACTTC